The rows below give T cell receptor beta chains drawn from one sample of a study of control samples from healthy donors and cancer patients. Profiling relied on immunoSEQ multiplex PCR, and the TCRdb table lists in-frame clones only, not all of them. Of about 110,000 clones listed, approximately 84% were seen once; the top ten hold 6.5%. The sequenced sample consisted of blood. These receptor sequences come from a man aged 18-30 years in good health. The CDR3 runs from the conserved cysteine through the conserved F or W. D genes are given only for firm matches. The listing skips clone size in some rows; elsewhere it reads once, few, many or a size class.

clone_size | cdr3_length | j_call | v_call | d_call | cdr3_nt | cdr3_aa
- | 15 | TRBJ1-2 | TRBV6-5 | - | TGTGCCAGCAGTTGGGGGCCCACTTCTAACTATGGCTACACCTTC | CASSWGPTSNYGYTF
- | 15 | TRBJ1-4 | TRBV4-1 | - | TGCGCCAGCAGCCTAACCACCCTGGGGTCGGAGAAACTGTTTTTT | CASSLTTLGSEKLFF
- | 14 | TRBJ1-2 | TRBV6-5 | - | TGTGCCAGCAGGTCCGGGGGAATTACCTATGGCTACACCTTC | CASRSGGITYGYTF
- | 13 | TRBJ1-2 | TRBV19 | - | TGTGCCAGTAGTATGGATTGGAGGGGTGGCTACACCTTC | CASSMDWRGGYTF
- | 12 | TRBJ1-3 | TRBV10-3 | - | TGTGCCACCCAGAGCTCTGGAAACACCATATATTTT | CATQSSGNTIYF
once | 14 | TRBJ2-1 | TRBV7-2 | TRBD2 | TGTGCCAGCAGCTTCGGGGGGGATTACAATGAGCAGTTCTTC | CASSFGGDYNEQFF
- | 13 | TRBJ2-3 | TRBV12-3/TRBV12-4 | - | TGTGCCACCGAAACCCCCCCCGCAGATACGCAGTATTTT | CATETPPADTQYF
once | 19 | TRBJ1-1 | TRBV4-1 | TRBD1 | TGCGCCAGCAGCCAAGCTGTGGGGACAGCACTTTCACCGAACACTGAAGCTTTCTTT | CASSQAVGTALSPNTEAFF
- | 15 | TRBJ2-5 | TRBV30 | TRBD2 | TGTGCCTGGAGCTACGCGGGGGGACGACAAGAGACCCAGTACTTC | CAWSYAGGRQETQYF
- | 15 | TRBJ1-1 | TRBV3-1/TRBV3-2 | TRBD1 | TGTGCCAGCAGCCCGGACAGGGCCTTGAACACTGAAGCTTTCTTT | CASSPDRALNTEAFF
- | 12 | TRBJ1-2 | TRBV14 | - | TGTGCCAGCAGCCCGGGACGGATGAGCTACACCTTC | CASSPGRMSYTF
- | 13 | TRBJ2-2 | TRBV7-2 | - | TGTGCCAGCAGCCCAATTCGGACCGGGGAGCTGTTTTTT | CASSPIRTGELFF
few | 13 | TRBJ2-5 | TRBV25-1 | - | TGTGCCAGCAGTGGACCATACCAAGAGACCCAGTACTTC | CASSGPYQETQYF
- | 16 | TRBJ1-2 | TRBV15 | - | TGTGCCACCAGCAGAGAAGTTTTCACCGGGAACTATGGCTACACCTTC | CATSREVFTGNYGYTF
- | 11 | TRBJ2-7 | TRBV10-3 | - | TGTGCCATCAGTGAGTCTCTCTTGCAGTACTTC | CAISESLLQYF
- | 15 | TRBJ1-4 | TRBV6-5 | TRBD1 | TGTGCCAGCAGCTCGTTGACAGGGGATGCGGGAAAACTGTTTTTT | CASSSLTGDAGKLFF
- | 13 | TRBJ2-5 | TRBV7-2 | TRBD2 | TGTGCCAGCAGGGTTAGCGGGTTGGAGACCCAGTACTTC | CASRVSGLETQYF
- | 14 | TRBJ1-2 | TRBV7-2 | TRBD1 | TGTGCCAGCAGAGACGGGACAGGGTTCTATGGCTACACCTTC | CASRDGTGFYGYTF
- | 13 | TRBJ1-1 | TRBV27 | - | TGTGCCAGCAGTTTACAGAGGTTGAGTGAAGCTTTCTTT | CASSLQRLSEAFF
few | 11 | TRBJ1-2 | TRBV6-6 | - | TGTGCCAGCAGTTACTCGACCGGCTACACCTTC | CASSYSTGYTF
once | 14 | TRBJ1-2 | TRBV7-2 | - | TGTGCCAGCAGCCCGTCCCTTTTTATGGGGGGCTACACCTTC | CASSPSLFMGGYTF
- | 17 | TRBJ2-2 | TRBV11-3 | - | TGTGCCAGCAGCCCGTGGCCGGTGGGTATGAACACCGGGGAGCTGTTTTTT | CASSPWPVGMNTGELFF
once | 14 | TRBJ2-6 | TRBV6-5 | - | TGTGCCAGCAACGAGGGGAGTGGGGCCAACGTCCTGACTTTC | CASNEGSGANVLTF
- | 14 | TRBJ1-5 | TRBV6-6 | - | TGTGCCAGCAGTTACGAGGGACCTAGGCAGCCCCAGCATTTT | CASSYEGPRQPQHF
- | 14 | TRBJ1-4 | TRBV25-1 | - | TGTGCCAGCAGTGAAGAGGGGCTCAGGGAAAAACTGTTTTTT | CASSEEGLREKLFF
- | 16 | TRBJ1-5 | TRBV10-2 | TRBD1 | TGCGCCAGCAGGACGGGGACAGGGGAGCGCAATCAGCCCCAGCATTTT | CASRTGTGERNQPQHF
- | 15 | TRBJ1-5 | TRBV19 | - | TGTGCCAGTAGTATAGGGGGTTATAGCAATCAGCCCCAGCATTTT | CASSIGGYSNQPQHF
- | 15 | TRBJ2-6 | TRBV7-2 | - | TGTGCCAGCAGCTTAGGGGGTTCTGGGGCCAACGTCCTGACTTTC | CASSLGGSGANVLTF
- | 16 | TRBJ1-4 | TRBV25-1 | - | TGTGCCAGCAGTGACGGCACGTCCTCAACTAATGAAAAACTGTTTTTT | CASSDGTSSTNEKLFF
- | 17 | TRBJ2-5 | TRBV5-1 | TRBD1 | TGCGCCAGCAGCTTGGCGCCCTGGATGACAGGGGCTGAGACCCAGTACTTC | CASSLAPWMTGAETQYF
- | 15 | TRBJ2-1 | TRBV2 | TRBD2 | TGTGCCAGCAGCCAACTAGCGGGGGTTTACAATGAGCAGTTCTTC | CASSQLAGVYNEQFF